These 26 T cell receptor beta chains came from one sample sequenced in a study of blood T cell repertoires in COVID-19. Data came from immunoSEQ multiplex PCR; TCRdb stores just in-frame clones and leaves some out. Of some 230,000 clones in the sample, 80% to 90% were seen once. Sequenced sample: peripheral blood. The receptors were sampled from a woman aged 55-75 years who had recovered from COVID-19.

The chain combines TRBV21-1 with TRBJ1-6. TRBV21-1 is shown as a pseudogene. The CDR3 loop spans 12 amino acids. CDR3: CASSSVFRSLHF. CDR3 nucleotide sequence: TGTGCCAGCAGCAGTGTCTTTAGATCCCTCCACTTT.

This chain links TRBV5-4 with TRBJ2-7; the match to TRBD1 covers 7 bases. The CDR3 length is 15 residues. Germline CDR1 reads SGHNT; CDR2 reads YYREEE (reference sequence). Germline trimming cut 4 bases from V and 0 bases from J; bases unmatched to any gene: 7. The CDR3 DNA sequence: TGTGCCAGCAGCGAAAAGACAGGGCGCTCCTACGAGCAGTACTTC. Its protein is CASSEKTGRSYEQYF.

The chain employs TRBV15 and TRBJ2-7; 9 nucleotides align to TRBD1. CDR3 length equals 14 residues. V dropped 3 bases and J dropped 5; count of bases not matched to a gene: 5. Per germline, CDR1 LNHNV and CDR2 YYDKDF (reference sequence). CDR3 in amino acids: CATSRDRGRDEQYF. The CDR3 DNA reads TGTGCCACCAGCAGGGACAGGGGTCGCGACGAGCAGTACTTC.

At least ten counts were recorded for this clone. The chain is built from TRBV14 and TRBJ1-1; D perhaps matches TRBD1 (6 bases). The germline gives CDR1 SGHDN, CDR2 FVKESK. This CDR3 is 14 amino acids long. The germline V and J ends were trimmed by 6 bases and 7 bases, with 18 bases remaining between them. The CDR3 loop reads CASSPGRGAREAFF. Written as DNA, the CDR3 is TGTGCCAGCAGTCCTGGACGGGGGGCCCGTGAAGCTTTCTTT.

The chain combines TRBV18 with TRBJ2-2; 9 nucleotides align to TRBD1. Trimming took 5 bases from V and 5 from J; bases not matched to a gene: 6. CDR3 length equals 15 residues. The germline gives CDR1 KGHSH, CDR2 LQKENI. As DNA, the CDR3 is TGTGCCAGCTCATTAGGGACAGGGAGTACCGGGGAGCTGTTTTTT. Protein sequence: CASSLGTGSTGELFF.

The chain carries TRBV7-2 and TRBJ2-7, with D possibly matching TRBD1 (5 bases). Trimming took 8 bases from V and 4 from J, leaving 15 bases between them. The germline CDR1 and CDR2 sequences are SGHTA and FQGNSA. The length of the CDR3 is 13 residues. The CDR3: CASGRQFIYEQYF. CDR3 DNA sequence: TGTGCCAGCGGTAGACAGTTTATTTACGAGCAGTACTTC.

V is TRBV5-4 and J is TRBJ2-3, with unresolved D. CDR1 and CDR2 (germline): SGHNT, YYREEE (reference sequence). V lost 4 bases, J lost 1 base, and 7 bases lay in between. CDR3 size: 13 residues. The DNA for the CDR3 is TGTGCCAGCAGCCCCCCGGGCACAGATACGCAGTATTTT. The encoded protein is CASSPPGTDTQYF.

A word on this clone: At one end, the junction sequence differs from germline, possibly due to a read error. The rearrangement links TRBV7-7 to TRBJ2-5; a weak D match, TRBD2 (7 bases). Per germline, CDR1 SSHAT and CDR2 FNYEAQ (reference sequence). The CDR3 covers 15 residues. The CDR3, as DNA: TGTGCTAGCAGCTTAGCTGGGGGGGCGCGAGAGACCCAGTACTTC. As protein: CASSLAGGARETQYF.

The gene calls are TRBV7-3 and TRBJ2-1; 13 bases match TRBD2. V was clipped by 3 bases and J by 7 bases; unmatched bases: 3. The germline V gene encodes CDR1 SGHTA and CDR2 FQGTGA. The CDR3 has 15 residues. This chain's CDR3 is CASSFGTSGENEQFF. CDR3 DNA sequence: TGTGCCAGCAGCTTCGGGACTAGCGGGGAGAATGAGCAGTTCTTC.

The chain has TRBV27 and TRBJ1-6; TRBD1 is a possible D gene (6 bases). This CDR3 comprises 14 residues. Per the germline V gene, CDR1 is MNHEY and CDR2 is SMNVEV (reference sequence). The ends were cut back, 3 bases at V and 9 bases at J, with 12 bases in the middle. The CDR3 region has the DNA TGTGCCAGCAGTTTTGGGGGCTGGGGTTCACCCCTCCACTTT. It specifies CASSFGGWGSPLHF.

The V gene is TRBV4-1, the J gene TRBJ1-1; D is uncertain. V shed 1 base and J shed 4 bases, with 7 bases lying between them. CDR1 is MGHRA, CDR2 YSYEKL, per germline. This CDR3 has 13 amino acids. CDR3 sequence reads: CASSQAGTTEAFF. In DNA, the CDR3 is TGCGCCAGCAGCCAAGCGGGAACCACTGAAGCTTTCTTT.

The chain combines TRBV7-8 with TRBJ1-1; TRBD1 matches 10 bases. Germline loops: CDR1 SGHVS, CDR2 FQNEAQ. The CDR3 loop spans 15 amino acids. The V and J ends lost 3 bases and 0 bases, in that order; junction bases with no gene match: 1. CDR3 region: CASSLGTGVNTEAFF. The CDR3 DNA reads TGTGCCAGCAGCTTGGGGACAGGGGTGAACACTGAAGCTTTCTTT. Using reference TRBV7-8 and TRBJ1-1 for the parts outside the CDR3, the full variable domain is GAGVSQSPRYKVAKRGQDVALRCDPISGHVSLFWYQQALGQGPEFLTYFQNEAQLDKSGLPSDRFFAERPEGSVSTLKIQRTQQEDSAVYLCASSLGTGVNTEAFFGQGTRLTVV.

The J gene is TRBJ1-6, the V gene TRBV2, with 7 bases identical to TRBD1. Trimming cost V 6 bases and J 2 bases; bases outside gene matches: 7. Looked up from germline, CDR1 is SNHLY and CDR2 is FYNNEI. The CDR3 has 16 residues. DNA for the CDR3: TGTGCCAGCAGAGGAATCAGGGGGACCTATAATTCACCCCTCCACTTT. Encoded protein: CASRGIRGTYNSPLHF.

V is TRBV5-1 and J is TRBJ1-1; D is unclear. Trimming removed 5 bases at V and 0 bases at J, with 8 bases between. This CDR3 has 13 amino acids. Looked up from germline, CDR1 is SGHRS and CDR2 is YFSETQ. The CDR3 reads CASRASMNTEAFF. The CDR3 coding sequence is TGCGCCAGCAGGGCTTCCATGAACACTGAAGCTTTCTTT.

The rearrangement joins TRBV21-1 to TRBJ1-2; TRBD1 is the table's D call, not checked against the DNA. TRBV21-1 is recorded as a pseudogene. This CDR3 spans 15 amino acids. The CDR3 loop is CASSKAGQGAEGYTF. In nucleotides, the CDR3 is TGTGCCAGCAGCAAAGCGGGACAGGGGGCAGAGGGCTACACCTTC.

V usage is TRBV3-1 (or the pseudogene TRBV3-2) and J usage is TRBJ2-5; tentative D call: TRBD1 (5 bases). Germline V gene sequence: CDR1 LGHDT, CDR2 YNNKEL (reference sequence). V lost 2 bases, J lost 5 bases, and 9 bases lay in between. The CDR3 is made up of 13 amino acids. The CDR3 reads CASSQQGPETQYF. CDR3 in DNA: TGTGCCAGCAGCCAACAGGGTCCGGAGACCCAGTACTTC.

The rearrangement links TRBV7-8 to TRBJ2-2, with 12 bases matching TRBD2. Germline lookup yields CDR1 SGHVS and CDR2 FQNEAQ. Losses at the gene ends were 5 bases for V and 5 bases for J; bases not matched to a gene: 3. The CDR3 spans 15 residues. The CDR3 sequence: CASSPTSGGTGELFF. DNA for the CDR3: TGTGCCAGCAGCCCCACTAGCGGGGGGACCGGGGAGCTGTTTTTT. The whole variable domain, remainder taken from reference TRBV7-8 and TRBJ2-2, is GAGVSQSPRYKVAKRGQDVALRCDPISGHVSLFWYQQALGQGPEFLTYFQNEAQLDKSGLPSDRFFAERPEGSVSTLKIQRTQQEDSAVYLCASSPTSGGTGELFFGEGSRLTVL.

The chain is built from TRBV2 and TRBJ2-3; TRBD1 matches at 9 bases. The length of the CDR3 is 16 residues. With V trimmed by 7 bases and J by 3 bases, 11 bases remained unmatched. Germline-derived CDR1 and CDR2 are SNHLY and FYNNEI. This CDR3 reads CASTSQGQGGTDTQYF. Here the CDR3 DNA reads TGTGCCAGCACCTCGCAGGGACAGGGAGGGACAGATACGCAGTATTTT.

In DNA, the CDR3 is TGTGCCAGCAGGCGTACCTGGGGCCTCCAGGCTGAAAAACTGTTTTTT. Its translation is CASRRTWGLQAEKLFF. The V call is TRBV11-2, the J call TRBJ1-4; D perhaps matches TRBD1 (5 bases). CDR3 length: 16 amino acids. In germline, CDR1 is SGHAT, CDR2 FQNNGV. V lost 6 bases, J lost 7 bases, and 21 bases lay in between.

The CDR3 sequence is CASSLGGVGAPLHF. DNA for the CDR3: TGTGCCAGCAGCCTGGGGGGGGTTGGCGCACCCCTCCACTTT. The genes are TRBV7-3 and TRBJ1-6, with D perhaps TRBD1 (5 bases). Trimming left V 5 bases short and J 11 bases short, with 16 bases between. Germline CDR1 is SGHTA and CDR2 is FQGTGA. The CDR3 loop spans 14 amino acids.

V gene TRBV3-1 (or the pseudogene TRBV3-2) combines with J gene TRBJ1-1; no firm D call. The V gene lost 6 bases and the J gene lost 5 bases, with 10 bases spanning the gap. Germline assignment: CDR1 LGHDT and CDR2 YNNKEL (reference sequence). This CDR3 spans 12 amino acids. DNA for the CDR3: TGTGCCAGCAGTGAGGGTGGGACTGAAGCTTTCTTT. Translating it yields CASSEGGTEAFF.

The chain's CDR3 is CASSPGTGTALYEQYF. The CDR3 DNA is TGTGCCAGCTCACCCGGAACCGGGACAGCCCTTTACGAGCAGTACTTC. The chain couples TRBV18 to TRBJ2-7; 7 nucleotides match TRBD1. There are 16 residues in the CDR3. Trimming cost V 3 bases and J 4 bases; bases outside gene matches: 12. Germline V gene data show CDR1 as KGHSH and CDR2 as LQKENI.

The chain combines TRBV20-1 with TRBJ2-7; TRBD2 might be the D (7 bases). The germline V and J ends were trimmed by 3 bases and 4 bases, with 16 bases remaining between them. The CDR3 is made up of 14 amino acids. Germline CDR1 DFQATT, CDR2 SNEGSKA (reference sequence). The CDR3 spells CSASLAGAGYEQYF. The CDR3 DNA sequence: TGCAGTGCTAGTTTGGCGGGGGCTGGGTACGAGCAGTACTTC.

The rearrangement uses TRBV7-3 and TRBJ2-3; 10 bases map to TRBD2. The CDR3 runs 14 residues. From germline, CDR1 is SGHTA and CDR2 FQGTGA. Trimming took 4 bases from V and 3 from J; bases not matched to a gene: 1. The CDR3 is CASSSGLATDTQYF. CDR3 DNA sequence: TGTGCCAGCAGCTCGGGACTAGCGACAGATACGCAGTATTTT. The full variable domain, completed using reference TRBV7-3 and TRBJ2-3, is GAGVSQTPSNKVTEKGKYVELRCDPISGHTALYWYRQSLGQGPEFLIYFQGTGAADDSGLPNDRFFAVRPEGSVSTLKIQRTERGDSAVYLCASSSGLATDTQYFGPGTRLTVL.

This clone was seen a few times. The CDR3, as DNA: TGTGCCGCCGCTGACAGAACCACTGAAGCTTTCTTT. Translated, it gives CAAADRTTEAFF. The rearrangement joins TRBV6-5 to TRBJ1-1, with a tentative D call TRBD1 (5 bases). The CDR3 is made up of 12 amino acids. V was trimmed by 11 bases and J by 4 bases, leaving 14 bases between them. CDR1 is MNHEY and CDR2 is SVGAGI in the germline V gene.

J is TRBJ1-3 and V is TRBV9; TRBD1 aligns across 8 bases. V lost 3 bases, J lost 0 bases, and 5 bases stayed unmatched. Germline loops: CDR1 SGDLS, CDR2 YYNGEE. There are 16 residues in the CDR3. CDR3 DNA: TGTGCCAGCAGCGGGGACAGGACGGGCTCTGGAAACACCATATATTTT. Translation gives CASSGDRTGSGNTIYF.